Presented here are 30 T cell receptor beta chains from one specimen sequenced in a study of OX40 agonist ivuxolimab in advanced cancers. The protocol was immunoSEQ multiplex PCR, while the TCRdb copy is restricted to in-frame clones and leaves out a portion. The table includes about 75,000 clones, about 85% detected once. Sequencing used CD4+ or CD8+ T cells sorted from blood, obtained in a trial of the OX40 agonist ivuxolimab. The receptors originated from an adult with an advanced solid tumor such as melanoma, head and neck, liver or kidney cancer.

This chain uses TRBV5-6 with TRBJ1-3, with D possibly TRBD1 on 5 matching bases. CDR1 SGHDT and CDR2 YYEEEE come from the germline V gene. V gave up 3 bases and J gave up 4 bases, with 17 bases separating them. The CDR3 covers 16 residues. The CDR3 nucleotides are TGTGCCAGCAGCTCGTCCCGGGACGGCAACGGAAACACCATATATTTT. This sequence encodes CASSSSRDGNGNTIYF.

This rearrangement joins TRBV6-6 to TRBJ2-7; 7 bases are shared with TRBD2. The CDR3 totals 15 residues. Germline-derived CDR1 and CDR2 are MNHNY and SVGAGI (reference sequence). V shed 7 bases and J 4 bases; nucleotides not matched to a gene: 13. The CDR3 nucleotides read TGTGCCAGCATGGACCCGGCTGGGCGGGGGTACGAGCAGTACTTC. This translates into CASMDPAGRGYEQYF.

The CDR3 nucleotides are TGTGCCAGCAGCTTACCCAGCGGGAATCCTAACAATGAGCAGTTCTTC. Its protein product is CASSLPSGNPNNEQFF. This chain links TRBV7-3 with TRBJ2-1, with 7 bases aligning to TRBD2. V dropped 2 bases and J dropped 5; count of bases not matched to a gene: 9. CDR1 and CDR2 from the germline V gene are SGHTA and FQGTGA. The CDR3 consists of 16 residues.

The rearrangement links TRBV7-6 to TRBJ1-2; 8 bases match TRBD1. In germline, CDR1 is SGHVS, CDR2 FNYEAQ. The CDR3 has 13 residues. The ends lost 1 base at V and 8 bases at J; junction bases unmatched: 3. CDR3: CASSLETGEGYTF. In DNA form, the CDR3 reads TGTGCCAGCAGCTTAGAGACAGGGGAGGGCTACACCTTC.

The rearrangement joins TRBV19 to TRBJ2-3; D is perhaps TRBD2 (5 bases). The length of the CDR3 is 15 residues. Germline CDR1 reads LNHDA; CDR2 reads SQIVND (reference sequence). V lost 7 bases, J lost 5 bases, and 19 bases lay in between. The CDR3 sequence: CASKDEGTSGDTQYF. The DNA of the CDR3 is TGTGCCAGTAAGGATGAGGGCACTTCAGGAGATACGCAGTATTTT. Drawing the rest from reference TRBV19 and TRBJ2-3, the complete variable domain is DGGITQSPKYLFRKEGQNVTLSCEQNLNHDAMYWYRQDPGQGLRLIYYSQIVNDFQKGDIAEGYSVSREKKESFPLTVTSAQKNPTAFYLCASKDEGTSGDTQYFGPGTRLTVL.

V gene TRBV29-1 combines with J gene TRBJ2-7, with 9 bases aligning to TRBD1. V lost 6 bases, J lost 2 bases, and 8 bases stayed unmatched. CDR3 length: 14 amino acids. From germline, CDR1 is SQVTM and CDR2 ANQGSEA. The CDR3 is CSVGSRDRAYEQYF. Here the CDR3 DNA reads TGCAGCGTCGGAAGCCGGGACAGGGCCTACGAGCAGTACTTC.

This sequence joins TRBV27 and TRBJ2-3; no definite D call. The CDR3 loop spans 15 amino acids. Per the germline V gene, CDR1 is MNHEY and CDR2 is SMNVEV (reference sequence). Trimming left V 6 bases short and J 0 bases short, with 13 bases between. Here the CDR3 DNA reads TGTGCCAGCAGATATACCGCGGAAAGCACAGATACGCAGTATTTT. This translates into CASRYTAESTDTQYF.

CDR3 sequence (DNA): TGTGCCAGCAGTCCAGGCTGGGGGGGGGCTCATGGCTACACCTTC. It encodes CASSPGWGGAHGYTF. The rearrangement uses TRBV27 and TRBJ1-2; tentatively, D is TRBD1 (6 bases). This CDR3 is 15 amino acids long. CDR1 and CDR2 (germline): MNHEY, SMNVEV (reference sequence). Trimming pared 5 bases from V and 6 bases from J, leaving 19 bases between.

The chain carries TRBV6-6 and TRBJ2-2; TRBD1 is a possible D gene (5 bases). This CDR3 spans 16 amino acids. Trimming removed 2 bases at V and 6 bases at J, with 16 bases between. Germline CDR1 is MNHNY and CDR2 is SVGAGI (reference sequence). CDR3 sequence: CASSYRSQGMSGELFF. CDR3 bases: TGTGCCAGCAGTTACCGATCGCAGGGAATGTCCGGGGAGCTGTTTTTT.

The J gene is TRBJ1-2, the V gene TRBV30; D is unclear. The germline V and J ends were trimmed by 0 bases and 8 bases, with 10 bases remaining between them. The length of the CDR3 is 12 residues. Per the germline V gene, CDR1 is GTSNPN and CDR2 is SVGIG (reference sequence). CDR3 DNA: TGTGCCTGGAGTGTCTCGGGTTACGGCTACACCTTC. Translating it yields CAWSVSGYGYTF.

The chain links TRBV19 to TRBJ2-5; maybe TRBD2 (5 bases). The germline V gene encodes CDR1 LNHDA and CDR2 SQIVND (reference sequence). This CDR3 spans 17 amino acids. V shed 1 base and J shed 2 bases, with 17 bases lying between them. CDR3 protein: CASSIGGYGGAQETQYF. The DNA for the CDR3 is TGTGCCAGTAGTATAGGAGGGTATGGAGGTGCGCAAGAGACCCAGTACTTC.

V usage is TRBV2 and J usage is TRBJ2-1; D may match TRBD1 or TRBD2 (5 bases each). The CDR3 runs to 15 residues. V was trimmed by 2 bases and J by 3 bases, leaving 11 bases between them. Germline CDR1 reads SNHLY; CDR2 reads FYNNEI. In DNA form, the CDR3 reads TGTGCCAGCAGTGAACGTCGGGGCTTCTACAATGAGCAGTTCTTC. Translated: CASSERRGFYNEQFF.

This rearrangement joins TRBV6-1 to TRBJ2-7; 8 positions match TRBD2. CDR3 size: 16 residues. The V gene end was trimmed by 3 bases and the J gene end by 2 bases; junction bases not matched to a gene: 9. Germline V lookup: CDR1 MNHNS, CDR2 SASEGT. The CDR3 reads CASSDGRGGLTYEQYF. CDR3 in DNA: TGTGCCAGCAGTGACGGCCGGGGGGGCCTCACCTACGAGCAGTACTTC.

This chain uses TRBV18 with TRBJ2-1, with 9 bases matching TRBD1. Germline V lookup: CDR1 KGHSH, CDR2 LQKENI. J gave up 3 bases and V 3 bases, and 0 bases lay outside the gene matches. The CDR3 totals 14 residues. CDR3 sequence: CASSPDRGYNEQFF. The DNA for the CDR3 is TGTGCCAGCTCACCGGACAGGGGCTACAATGAGCAGTTCTTC.

The genes are TRBV28 and TRBJ2-1; D gene uncertain. CDR1 is MDHEN, CDR2 SYDVKM, per germline. CDR3 length: 12 residues. The V end was cut by 2 bases, the J end by 6 bases, with 5 bases between. CDR3: CASSLIPNEQFF. In DNA form, the CDR3 reads TGTGCCAGCAGTTTAATCCCCAATGAGCAGTTCTTC. Combining the CDR3 with reference TRBV28 and TRBJ2-1 gives the whole variable domain DVKVTQSSRYLVKRTGEKVFLECVQDMDHENMFWYRQDPGLGLRLIYFSYDVKMKEKGDIPEGYSVSREKKERFSLILESASTNQTSMYLCASSLIPNEQFFGPGTRLTVL.

The chain joins TRBV6-6 to TRBJ2-7, with 8 bases aligning to TRBD2. The V and J ends lost 0 bases and 4 bases, in that order; junction bases with no gene match: 5. The CDR3 is 15 residues long. The germline V gene has CDR1 MNHNY and CDR2 SVGAGI (reference sequence). The CDR3 region is CASSYSTGGRYEQYF. The CDR3 DNA sequence: TGTGCCAGCAGTTACTCTACGGGAGGGAGGTACGAGCAGTACTTC.

The CDR3 protein is CASKATGNPPGELFF. The CDR3 nucleotides read TGCGCCAGCAAAGCGACAGGGAATCCCCCCGGGGAGCTGTTTTTT. This chain joins TRBV10-2 and TRBJ2-2, with 7 nucleotides matching TRBD1. The germline V gene encodes CDR1 WSHSY and CDR2 SAAADI. The V segment lost 7 bases and the J segment 6 bases; nucleotides outside the gene matches: 11. There are 15 residues in the CDR3.

The genes are TRBV2 and TRBJ2-1, with no clear D. The CDR3 sequence is 13 residues long. V lost 6 bases to trimming and J lost 8 bases, with 14 bases between them. The germline gives CDR1 SNHLY, CDR2 FYNNEI. The CDR3 region has the DNA TGTGCCAGCAGGCTAGTCCCAGGCTATGAGCAGTTCTTC. It specifies CASRLVPGYEQFF.

DNA for the CDR3: TGTGCCAGCAGCTTAGCCGGTTTCCAAACTTACAATGAGCAGTTCTTC. Translated: CASSLAGFQTYNEQFF. The chain joins TRBV11-2 to TRBJ2-1; D is unresolved. CDR3 length equals 16 residues. V was cut by 1 base and J by 4 bases, with 14 bases left in between. Germline CDR1 is SGHAT and CDR2 is FQNNGV. Variable domain in full (rest from reference TRBV11-2 and TRBJ2-1): EAGVAQSPRYKIIEKRQSVAFWCNPISGHATLYWYQQILGQGPKLLIQFQNNGVVDDSQLPKDRFSAERLKGVDSTLKIQPAKLEDSAVYLCASSLAGFQTYNEQFFGPGTRLTVL.

The chain combines TRBV7-9 with TRBJ2-4; D perhaps matches TRBD2 (5 bases). CDR3 size: 13 residues. Germline CDR1 reads SEHNR; CDR2 reads FQNEAQ (reference sequence). V was trimmed by 5 bases and J by 9 bases, leaving 14 bases between them. The CDR3 DNA is TGTGCCAGCAGCCGCCCCGGGAACTCCATTCAGTACTTC. Translated: CASSRPGNSIQYF.

This chain joins TRBV7-3 and TRBJ2-6; TRBD2 matches at 7 bases. Trimming cost V 2 bases and J 2 bases; bases outside gene matches: 9. CDR1 is SGHTA and CDR2 is FQGTGA in the germline V gene. This CDR3 region has 18 residues. The CDR3 DNA reads as TGTGCCAGCAGCTTAGCGGTAGGGAGGGTAACTGGGGCCAACGTCCTGACTTTC. Amino acid sequence: CASSLAVGRVTGANVLTF.

This chain links TRBV6-4 with TRBJ1-3; a possible D gene is TRBD1 (5 bases). The CDR3 totals 14 residues. V was trimmed by 10 bases and J by 3 bases, leaving 16 bases between them. Germline loops: CDR1 MRHNA, CDR2 SNTAGT. DNA of the CDR3: TGTGCCATCTGGGGGGGGTGGCATGGAAACACCATATATTTT. Its protein product is CAIWGGWHGNTIYF.

The chain recombines TRBV7-9 with TRBJ1-4; 8 nucleotides align to TRBD1. V gave up 6 bases and J gave up 8 bases; unmatched junction bases: 5. This CDR3 is 13 amino acids long. Germline lookup yields CDR1 SEHNR and CDR2 FQNEAQ (reference sequence). CDR3 bases: TGTGCCAGCAGTTCCAGGGACAGGGAAAAACTGTTTTTT. Its translation: CASSSRDREKLFF.

The rearrangement joins TRBV5-1 to TRBJ2-7; 9 bases align to TRBD1. Germline lookup yields CDR1 SGHRS and CDR2 YFSETQ. Trimming cost V 4 bases and J 5 bases; bases outside gene matches: 13. CDR3 length equals 16 residues. DNA for the CDR3: TGCGCCAGCAGCCTCCGGGACAGGGCGTCCCTCCACGAGCAGTACTTC. As protein: CASSLRDRASLHEQYF.

The V and J genes are TRBV5-1 and TRBJ1-2, with D perhaps matching TRBD1 (5 bases). The germline V gene has CDR1 SGHRS and CDR2 YFSETQ. V was clipped by 4 bases and J by 5 bases, with 12 bases between them. CDR3 length equals 13 residues. The CDR3 nucleotides are TGCGCCAGCAGCCTACAGGCTGGGTATGGCTACACCTTC. This sequence encodes CASSLQAGYGYTF.

On this clone itself: The sample holds other DNA sequences that translate to the same CDR3. The rearrangement joins TRBV7-2 to TRBJ2-2; D is ambiguous. CDR1 is SGHTA and CDR2 is FQGNSA in the germline V gene. The V end lost 0 bases, the J end lost 1 base, and 6 bases lay between the germline ends. The CDR3 contains 15 residues. In nucleotides, the CDR3 is TGTGCCAGCAGCTTAGCACGCGGGAACACCGGGGAGCTGTTTTTT. It translates to CASSLARGNTGELFF.

The rearrangement uses TRBV5-6 and TRBJ1-1; 7 bases fit TRBD1. The V segment lost 4 bases and the J segment 9 bases; nucleotides outside the gene matches: 6. The CDR3 spans 12 residues. Germline V gene data show CDR1 as SGHDT and CDR2 as YYEEEE. The CDR3 sequence: CASSLTGLKAFF. The DNA of the CDR3 is TGTGCCAGCAGCCTGACAGGGTTGAAAGCTTTCTTT. Drawing the rest from reference TRBV5-6 and TRBJ1-1, the complete variable domain is DAGVTQSPTHLIKTRGQQVTLRCSPKSGHDTVSWYQQALGQGPQFIFQYYEEEERQRGNFPDRFSGHQFPNYSSELNVNALLLGDSALYLCASSLTGLKAFFGQGTRLTVV.

V usage is TRBV9 and J usage is TRBJ2-1; D ambiguous. This CDR3 contains 16 residues. The V gene lost 2 bases and the J gene lost 0 bases, with 12 bases spanning the gap. Germline V gene sequence: CDR1 SGDLS, CDR2 YYNGEE. CDR3 amino acids: CASSVDPLSSYNEQFF. CDR3 coding DNA: TGTGCCAGCAGCGTTGACCCCCTAAGCTCCTACAATGAGCAGTTCTTC.

As DNA, the CDR3 is TGCGCCAGCAGTGAGCCTCCCACCTACGAGCAGTACTTC. It is translated as CASSEPPTYEQYF. The chain couples TRBV10-2 to TRBJ2-7; D unclear. The CDR3 contains 13 residues. Germline loops: CDR1 WSHSY, CDR2 SAAADI. The V and J ends lost 2 bases and 2 bases respectively, with 7 bases between them.

The V gene is TRBV11-2, the J gene TRBJ2-3, with 12 bases fitting TRBD2. CDR3 size: 16 residues. After removal of 5 bases from V and 5 bases from J, the junction contained 8 bases not matched to a gene. CDR1 and CDR2 from the germline V gene are SGHAT and FQNNGV. This CDR3 is CASSPLAGGPGDTQYF. CDR3 DNA sequence: TGTGCCAGCAGCCCGCTAGCGGGGGGGCCCGGAGATACGCAGTATTTT. The variable domain in full, with the rest retrieved from reference TRBV11-2 and TRBJ2-3, is EAGVAQSPRYKIIEKRQSVAFWCNPISGHATLYWYQQILGQGPKLLIQFQNNGVVDDSQLPKDRFSAERLKGVDSTLKIQPAKLEDSAVYLCASSPLAGGPGDTQYFGPGTRLTVL.